These T cell receptor beta chains were read from a single sample in a study of cytomegalovirus exposure and HLA in healthy donors. Clones were read by immunoSEQ multiplex PCR, and TCRdb kept only the in-frame ones, dropping some. The sample holds under 200,000 clones; about 75% are singletons and the top ten take about 2.3%. Sequencing was done on a sample of PBMCs. These receptors were collected from a female donor in good health and CMV-seronegative. CDR3s include the opening cysteine and the closing phenylalanine or tryptophan.

CASSTTSGVYNEQFF,TRBV19
CASSSHGSNQPQHF,TRBV28
CASSSGGALYGYTF,TRBV18
CASNPGQGYEQYF,TRBV5-1
CASSPTGSTGELFF,TRBV5-1
CASSQEEAGGFSGNTIYF,TRBV4-1
CASSRPGTSFNEQFF,TRBV6-5
CASSPVNNPGYTF,TRBV5-4
CASSAGGAKNTEAFF,TRBV9
CASSLVGRDTEAFF,TRBV7-9
CATSVGVQGKAFF,TRBV15
CASSLWDRVYQPQHF,TRBV28
CASSPLRGTTEAFF,TRBV18
CASSLGASSSYEQYF,TRBV7-2
CSARAGEKLFF,TRBV20-1
CASNNLDEQYF,TRBV6-1
CASMAGGGDEQFF,TRBV25-1
CASSLDGGANTGELFF,TRBV7-8
CASSESFRGPYEQYF,TRBV10-1
CASSYGGGGAGNTIYF,TRBV6-5
CASRITGRGYGYTF,TRBV19
CASSLKPAYGYTF,TRBV7-9
CALRGRASGSNEQFF,TRBV7-2